The 4 T cell receptor beta chains below were found in one sample sequenced in a study of T cells after yellow fever vaccination. TCRdb called the 5' RACE reads again in MiXCR, with one record for every CDR3 protein. Here the sample spans roughly 170,000 distinct CDR3 sequences, 5.5% to 8% being singletons. The input for sequencing was CD4+ T cells sorted from PBMCs, taken on the day of the first yellow fever vaccination. The receptors shown here come from a man aged 18 to 35 who received the YFV17D yellow fever vaccine.

This rearrangement joins TRBV5-1 to TRBJ2-2; D unclear. There are 16 residues in the CDR3. V was cut by 0 bases and J by 1 base, with 10 bases left in between. Germline V lookup: CDR1 SGHRS, CDR2 YFSETQ. CDR3 coding DNA: TGCGCCAGCAGCTTGGAACCTATCGGGAACACCGGGGAGCTGTTTTTT. Protein product: CASSLEPIGNTGELFF.

The genes are TRBV18 and TRBJ1-3; D gene ambiguous. CDR1 is KGHSH, CDR2 LQKENI, per germline. V was cut by 3 bases and J by 8 bases, with 11 bases left in between. This CDR3 contains 13 residues. The CDR3 protein is CASSPLSGDTIYF. The CDR3 DNA reads as TGTGCCAGCTCACCTCTATCGGGCGACACCATATATTTT.

The chain has TRBV7-2 and TRBJ1-5, with 9 bases that match TRBD1. The CDR3 contains 16 residues. Trimming cost V 3 bases and J 2 bases; bases outside gene matches: 5. Per the germline V gene, CDR1 is SGHTA and CDR2 is FQGNSA. CDR3 nucleotides: TGTGCCAGCAGCTTGGGACAGGGCGTGGGCAATCAGCCCCAGCATTTT. This codes for CASSLGQGVGNQPQHF.

This chain connects TRBV11-2 to TRBJ2-5; 15 bases agree with TRBD2. V lost 5 bases and J lost 0; bases outside the gene matches: 7. CDR1 and CDR2 (germline): SGHAT, FQNNGV. CDR3 length: 18 residues. The CDR3 nucleotides are TGTGCCAGCAGCCCACGGACTAGCGGGGGGGGGTACCAAGAGACCCAGTACTTC. This sequence encodes CASSPRTSGGGYQETQYF.